This is a list of T cell receptor beta chains from one sample in a study of cytomegalovirus exposure and HLA in healthy donors. Sequencing was performed with immunoSEQ multiplex PCR; in TCRdb, only in-frame clones are kept and a portion is missing. In the table there are about 160,000 clones, more than 60% of which are singletons. Sequenced sample: PBMCs. The receptors were gathered from a man aged 40-49 years in good health and CMV-seropositive. Both conserved end residues are part of each CDR3. The D gene is left open where the match is weak. Clone size is not always given. Where it is, it says once, few, many or a class for expanded clones.

D gene	V gene	J gene	clone size	CDR3 protein	CDR3 DNA
NA	TRBV19	TRBJ1-5	few	CASAAGVDQPQHF	TGTGCCAGTGCGGCAGGGGTGGATCAGCCCCAGCATTTT
NA	TRBV7-2	TRBJ1-2	NA	CASSRQGTYGYTF	TGTGCCAGCAGTCGCCAAGGGACATATGGCTACACCTTC
NA	TRBV11-3	TRBJ2-7	NA	CASSLGWPGPYEQYF	TGTGCCAGCAGCTTAGGCTGGCCAGGCCCCTACGAGCAGTACTTC
TRBD1	TRBV28	TRBJ1-1	NA	CASGDRLNTEAFF	TGTGCCAGTGGGGACAGGCTTAACACTGAAGCTTTCTTT
TRBD2	TRBV7-2	TRBJ2-7	NA	CASSLGAGGTNEQYF	TGTGCCAGCAGCTTAGGAGCGGGAGGGACTAACGAGCAGTACTTC
NA	TRBV7-9	TRBJ2-7	NA	CASSLGPEQYF	TGTGCCAGCAGCTTAGGGCCCGAGCAGTACTTC
NA	TRBV4-2	TRBJ1-1	NA	CASSQGVSDRTEAFF	TGTGCCAGCAGCCAAGGGGTGAGCGACCGCACTGAAGCTTTCTTT
NA	TRBV7-9	TRBJ1-4	NA	CASRTTTGLNEKLFF	TGTGCCAGCAGGACAACGACCGGACTGAATGAAAAACTGTTTTTT
TRBD2	TRBV7-6	TRBJ2-5	NA	CASSPWTSGPQETQYF	TGTGCCAGCAGCCCATGGACTAGCGGTCCTCAAGAGACCCAGTACTTC
TRBD2	TRBV19	TRBJ2-1	NA	CASSNLAGSSYNEQFF	TGTGCCAGTAGTAACTTAGCGGGTAGCTCCTACAATGAGCAGTTCTTC
NA	TRBV28	TRBJ1-2	NA	CASSTLGAFNYGYTF	TGTGCCAGCAGTACCCTAGGGGCTTTTAACTATGGCTACACCTTC
TRBD2	TRBV7-7	TRBJ2-1	NA	CASSTKGLHHNEQFF	TGTGCCAGCAGCACCAAGGGACTACACCACAATGAGCAGTTCTTC
NA	TRBV29-1	TRBJ2-7	once	CSVEGGRDSSYEQYF	TGCAGCGTTGAAGGAGGCCGGGACTCCTCCTACGAGCAGTACTTC
TRBD2	TRBV9	TRBJ2-1	NA	CASSHAAGGYTMIYNEQFF	TGTGCCAGCAGCCACGCAGCGGGAGGATATACAATGATATACAATGAGCAGTTCTTC
NA	TRBV2	TRBJ1-5	NA	CASSEMGLNNQPQHF	TGTGCCAGCAGTGAAATGGGCCTGAACAATCAGCCCCAGCATTTT
TRBD2	TRBV7-9	TRBJ2-1	few	CASSPRGGSGVYNEQFF	TGTGCCAGCAGCCCCCGGGGAGGTAGCGGGGTCTACAATGAGCAGTTCTTC
TRBD1	TRBV6-6	TRBJ2-3	few	CASSYTGTEGTQYF	TGTGCCAGCAGTTACACCGGGACAGAAGGGACGCAGTATTTT
NA	TRBV28	TRBJ2-7	NA	CASGRQGYEQYF	TGTGCCTCCGGGAGACAGGGATACGAGCAGTACTTC
NA	TRBV14	TRBJ2-2	NA	CASSSVGPVDYTGELFF	TGTGCCAGCAGCTCTGTGGGGCCAGTAGATTACACCGGGGAGCTGTTTTTT
NA	TRBV19	TRBJ2-1	NA	CASSPSETATYRGSYNEQFF	TGTGCCAGTAGCCCAAGTGAGACGGCAACTTATCGGGGTTCGTACAATGAGCAGTTCTTC
NA	TRBV11-2	TRBJ2-7	NA	CASSLGLRSSYEQYF	TGTGCCAGCAGCCTTGGCCTTCGCAGCTCCTACGAGCAGTACTTC
NA	TRBV7-6	TRBJ2-7	NA	CASSLQGGSYEQYF	TGTGCCAGCAGCTTACAGGGAGGATCCTACGAGCAGTACTTC
NA	TRBV7-9	TRBJ2-7	NA	CASRVFTGNHSYEQYF	TGTGCCAGCAGGGTCTTTACAGGGAATCACTCCTACGAGCAGTACTTC
TRBD2	TRBV11-2	TRBJ2-1	NA	CATSYGTSYNEQFF	TGTGCCACCAGCTACGGGACTAGCTACAATGAGCAGTTCTTC
TRBD2	TRBV5-1	TRBJ2-1	NA	CASSLVASGGTYNEQFF	TGCGCCAGCAGCTTGGTGGCTAGCGGAGGAACCTACAATGAGCAGTTCTTC
TRBD1	TRBV2	TRBJ2-7	NA	CASCCLLTGGRDEQYF	TGTGCCAGCTGTTGCCTGCTGACAGGGGGTAGGGACGAGCAGTACTTC
NA	TRBV14	TRBJ1-5	NA	CASSQGTYQPQHF	TGTGCCAGCAGCCAGGGGACATATCAGCCCCAGCATTTT
TRBD2	TRBV11-2	TRBJ2-3	NA	CASSLRLGTSGTDTQYF	TGTGCCAGCAGCTTGCGGTTGGGGACTAGCGGCACAGATACGCAGTATTTT
TRBD2	TRBV19	TRBJ2-1	NA	CASSSAGVVYEQFF	TGTGCCAGTAGTTCAGCGGGAGTGGTTTATGAGCAGTTCTTC
NA	TRBV30	TRBJ1-5	NA	CAWSVGFGTKSNQPQHF	TGTGCCTGGAGTGTGGGCTTCGGGACAAAAAGCAATCAGCCCCAGCATTTT
NA	TRBV27	TRBJ2-7	NA	CASSLGPHSYEQYF	TGTGCCAGCAGTTTAGGGCCGCACTCCTACGAGCAGTACTTC
NA	TRBV12-5	TRBJ1-2	NA	CASGLWAQGGYTF	TGTGCTAGTGGTTTGTGGGCGCAGGGTGGCTACACCTTC
NA	TRBV6-5	TRBJ1-3	NA	CASRHNSGNTIYF	TGTGCCAGCCGACACAACTCTGGAAACACCATATATTTT
TRBD1	TRBV7-9	TRBJ2-2	few	CASSFPRGPDTGELFF	TGTGCCAGCAGCTTTCCGAGGGGGCCGGACACCGGGGAGCTGTTTTTT
TRBD2	TRBV4-3	TRBJ2-7	NA	CASSQDPTSGREQYF	TGCGCCAGCAGCCAAGATCCGACTAGCGGGAGGGAGCAGTACTTC
TRBD1	TRBV10-2	TRBJ2-7	NA	CASSESRGLPYEQYF	TGCGCCAGCAGTGAGTCGAGGGGGCTCCCCTACGAGCAGTACTTC
TRBD1	TRBV7-3	TRBJ1-2	once	CASSQGGHGYGYTF	TGTGCCAGCAGCCAAGGGGGCCACGGCTATGGCTACACCTTC
NA	TRBV4-3	TRBJ1-3	NA	CASSQDHTRGGNTIYF	TGCGCCAGCAGCCAAGATCACACACGGGGAGGAAACACCATATATTTT
TRBD2	TRBV9	TRBJ2-7	few	CASSAGLAGEQYF	TGTGCCAGCAGCGCTGGACTAGCGGGGGAGCAGTACTTC
NA	TRBV19	TRBJ1-3	NA	CASWGEDTIYF	TGTGCCAGTTGGGGCGAGGACACCATATATTTT
TRBD2	TRBV19	TRBJ2-2	NA	CASSILAGGANTGELFF	TGTGCCAGTAGTATCCTAGCGGGAGGGGCGAACACCGGGGAGCTGTTTTTT
NA	TRBV15	TRBJ2-2	NA	CATSRSVRSVTGELFF	TGTGCCACCAGCCGATCCGTCCGAAGCGTCACCGGGGAGCTGTTTTTT
NA	TRBV9	TRBJ2-7	NA	CASSAGTPKGEQYF	TGTGCCAGCAGCGCCGGGACTCCGAAGGGAGAGCAGTACTTC
NA	TRBV14	TRBJ2-1	NA	CASSLQVGLAVNEQFF	TGTGCCAGCAGCCTCCAAGTGGGACTGGCCGTGAATGAGCAGTTCTTC
TRBD2	TRBV27	TRBJ2-2	NA	CASSSGPLLAGAAGELFF	TGTGCCAGCAGTTCGGGTCCTCTACTAGCGGGAGCGGCCGGGGAGCTGTTTTTT
TRBD2	TRBV27	TRBJ2-7	NA	CASSLGRDYYEQYF	TGTGCCAGCAGTTTAGGGCGGGACTATTACGAGCAGTACTTC
TRBD1	TRBV5-1	TRBJ2-7	NA	CASSTGGQGVFYEQYF	TGCGCCAGCAGCACGGGGGGACAGGGGGTATTTTACGAGCAGTACTTC
TRBD2	TRBV6-5	TRBJ2-7	once	CASRRLAGPYEQYF	TGTGCCAGCAGAAGACTAGCGGGACCTTACGAGCAGTACTTC
TRBD1	TRBV18	TRBJ1-2	NA	CASSLNFGDRDLGYTF	TGTGCCAGCTCACTCAATTTCGGGGACAGGGACCTAGGCTACACCTTC
NA	TRBV21-1	TRBJ1-5	NA	CASSRTGANSQPQHF	TGTGCCAGCAGCAGGACAGGGGCCAATAGTCAGCCCCAGCATTTT
NA	TRBV30	TRBJ2-7	NA	CAWSIIQGAYEQCF	TGTGCCTGGAGTATAATACAGGGTGCCTACGAGCAGTGCTTC
NA	TRBV7-6	TRBJ2-2	NA	CASSLASTGELFF	TGTGCCAGCAGCTTGGCCAGCACCGGGGAGCTGTTTTTT